The 28 T cell receptor beta chains below were found in one sample sequenced in a study of T cell responses to AZD1222 COVID-19 vaccine. Assay: immunoSEQ multiplex PCR; the TCRdb copy retains only in-frame clones and omits some. The sample consists of about 110,000 clones, 89% of them appearing once. The sequenced sample was peripheral blood, obtained 28 days after the second AZD1222 dose. The origin of the receptors is an adult who received the AZD1222 COVID-19 vaccine.

This chain joins TRBV27 and TRBJ2-1; 8 nucleotides match TRBD2. J was trimmed by 5 bases and V by 1 base; bases with no gene match: 7. The germline gives CDR1 MNHEY, CDR2 SMNVEV (reference sequence). The CDR3 has 16 amino acids. CDR3 amino acids: CASSLLAGSRHNEQFF. The CDR3, as DNA: TGTGCCAGCAGTTTATTAGCGGGATCTCGGCACAATGAGCAGTTCTTC.

This chain uses TRBV29-1 with TRBJ2-5; 7 bases map to TRBD2. J gave up 6 bases and V 8 bases, and 12 bases lay outside the gene matches. The CDR3 is 13 residues long. Germline values: CDR1 SQVTM, CDR2 ANQGSEA. CDR3 DNA: TGCAGCCCCCTCCAGCGGGGCGACCAGACCCAGTACTTC. This gives the protein CSPLQRGDQTQYF.

The chain is built from TRBV27 and TRBJ2-7; 11 nucleotides agree with TRBD2. The ends lost 6 bases at V and 5 bases at J; junction bases unmatched: 9. Germline V gives CDR1 MNHEY, CDR2 SMNVEV (reference sequence). CDR3 length equals 15 residues. DNA for the CDR3: TGTGCCAGCAGCTTCTTCCGGACTAGCGGGCACGAGCAGTACTTC. It encodes CASSFFRTSGHEQYF.

The rearrangement uses TRBV30 and TRBJ1-4; perhaps TRBD1 as D (5 bases). V lost 0 bases, J lost 8 bases, and 10 bases lay in between. Germline V gene data show CDR1 as GTSNPN and CDR2 as SVGIG (reference sequence). CDR3 size: 13 residues. The CDR3 nucleotides are TGTGCCTGGAGTGTTGGGGGGTACGAAAAACTGTTTTTT. It yields the protein CAWSVGGYEKLFF.

V and J are TRBV6-1 and TRBJ2-1, with 8 bases that match TRBD2. The V gene's germline CDR1 is MNHNS and CDR2 SASEGT. The CDR3 sequence is 16 residues long. Trimming removed 4 bases from V and 0 bases from J; junction bases left unmatched: 5. CDR3 nucleotides: TGTGCCAGCAGTGGGTCTAGCGGGCGCTCCTACAATGAGCAGTTCTTC. Translation gives CASSGSSGRSYNEQFF.

CDR3 nucleotide sequence: TGTGCCATCAGTCCCGGAGGGAGGGCAGGCAATGAGCAGTTCTTC. Translating gives CAISPGGRAGNEQFF. The chain has TRBV10-3 and TRBJ2-1, with 7 nucleotides matching TRBD2. The CDR3 spans 15 residues. The ends lost 5 bases at V and 6 bases at J; junction bases unmatched: 10. In germline, CDR1 is ENHRY, CDR2 SYGVKD.

The chain uses TRBV7-2 and TRBJ2-3; 7 bases map to TRBD1. This CDR3 has 17 residues. V lost 1 base, J lost 8 bases, and 15 bases stayed unmatched. Per the germline V gene, CDR1 is SGHTA and CDR2 is FQGNSA. The DNA for the CDR3 is TGTGCCAGCAGCTTAGGGGGGACAGAGGCGCGGAGAGGTACGCAGTATTTT. Amino acids: CASSLGGTEARRGTQYF.

V and J are TRBV2 and TRBJ1-1; 9 bases line up with TRBD1. The V and J ends lost 8 bases and 0 bases, in that order; junction bases with no gene match: 7. This CDR3 is built from 15 residues. Per germline, CDR1 SNHLY and CDR2 FYNNEI. In nucleotides, the CDR3 is TGTGCCAGCTCCAGACAGGGGGTTATGAACACTGAAGCTTTCTTT. The encoded protein is CASSRQGVMNTEAFF. Supplemented by reference TRBV2 and TRBJ1-1, the full variable domain reads EPEVTQTPSHQVTQMGQEVILRCVPISNHLYFYWYRQILGQKVEFLVSFYNNEISEKSEIFDDQFSVERPDGSNFTLKIRSTKLEDSAMYFCASSRQGVMNTEAFFGQGTRLTVV.

CDR3 in amino acids: CASSSDRVGFGQYF. As DNA, the CDR3 is TGTGCCAGCAGCTCGGACAGGGTGGGATTCGGGCAGTACTTC. This sequence joins TRBV5-4 and TRBJ2-7; the match to TRBD1 covers 8 bases. Germline CDR1 and CDR2: SGHNT and YYREEE (reference sequence). The CDR3 length is 14 residues. The ends lost 3 bases at V and 9 bases at J; junction bases unmatched: 11.

CDR3 DNA: TGTGCCAGTAGTAGCCTGAGGGCGGCAGAAGAAAAACTGTTTTTT. Translating it yields CASSSLRAAEEKLFF. V is TRBV19 and J is TRBJ1-4; no firm D call. In germline, CDR1 is LNHDA, CDR2 SQIVND (reference sequence). The CDR3 is made up of 15 amino acids. The germline V and J ends were trimmed by 4 bases and 8 bases, with 17 bases remaining between them.

This clone came up a few times. The gene calls are TRBV5-1 and TRBJ2-1; perhaps TRBD1 as D (6 bases). Germline CDR1 SGHRS, CDR2 YFSETQ. V lost 0 bases and J 11 bases, leaving 12 bases between the germline ends. This CDR3 is 13 amino acids long. CDR3 loop: CASSLERQGKQFF. The CDR3 DNA sequence: TGCGCCAGCAGCTTGGAGCGGCAGGGGAAGCAGTTCTTC.

The genes are TRBV28 and TRBJ2-7; D is unresolved. The V gene lost 7 bases and the J gene lost 0 bases, with 13 bases spanning the gap. Looked up from germline, CDR1 is MDHEN and CDR2 is SYDVKM. This CDR3 spans 14 amino acids. CDR3 nucleotide sequence: TGTGCCAGCACTTTGGACCTTACCTCCTACGAGCAGTACTTC. Encoded protein: CASTLDLTSYEQYF.

V is TRBV24-1 and J is TRBJ2-3, with 7 bases fitting TRBD1. V dropped 2 bases and J dropped 2; count of bases not matched to a gene: 3. Per germline, CDR1 KGHDR and CDR2 SFDVKD. This CDR3 has 15 residues. CDR3 protein: CATSDSQGNTDTQYF. The CDR3 DNA reads as TGTGCCACCAGTGATTCACAGGGGAACACAGATACGCAGTATTTT.

This rearrangement joins TRBV19 to TRBJ1-2; maybe TRBD1 (6 bases). The germline V gene has CDR1 LNHDA and CDR2 SQIVND (reference sequence). This CDR3 region has 14 residues. The V gene lost 7 bases and the J gene lost 3 bases, with 15 bases spanning the gap. CDR3: CASTQGSDYYGYTF. The CDR3 nucleotides read TGTGCCAGTACCCAGGGGAGCGACTACTATGGCTACACCTTC.

This chain uses TRBV18 with TRBJ2-1, with 7 nucleotides matching TRBD2. This CDR3 spans 15 amino acids. Germline CDR1 and CDR2: KGHSH and LQKENI. The trim removed 9 bases at V and 4 bases at J, leaving 12 bases unmatched. CDR3 in amino acids: CASTTGLNLYNEQFF. The CDR3 nucleotides read TGTGCCAGTACTACGGGACTAAACCTTTACAATGAGCAGTTCTTC.

The chain employs TRBV6-6 and TRBJ1-1; D uncertain. From germline, CDR1 is MNHNY and CDR2 SVGAGI (reference sequence). CDR3 length: 14 amino acids. V shed 4 bases and J shed 3 bases, with 12 bases lying between them. CDR3 residues: CASSFTVRDTEAFF. The CDR3 bases are TGTGCCAGCAGTTTTACAGTTAGGGACACTGAAGCTTTCTTT.

This clone was detected only a few times. This chain connects TRBV4-3 to TRBJ2-7; no clear D gene. Deletions cut 2 bases from V and 3 bases from J, with 20 bases between. The CDR3 contains 17 residues. Germline V CDR1 and CDR2: LGHNA, YSLEER. The CDR3 sequence: CASSQSWSAQIGYEQYF. The CDR3 nucleotides read TGCGCCAGCAGCCAATCATGGTCAGCACAGATCGGCTACGAGCAGTACTTC.

The chain recombines TRBV28 with TRBJ1-2, with D maybe TRBD1 (5 bases). This CDR3 has 14 amino acids. V lost 6 bases and J lost 8, with 19 bases in between. CDR1 MDHEN and CDR2 SYDVKM come from the germline V gene. CDR3 sequence reads: CASSPGGGSGGYTF. The CDR3 nucleotides are TGTGCCAGCAGCCCCGGGGGGGGGTCTGGCGGCTACACCTTC.

The gene calls are TRBV28 and TRBJ2-7; a possible D gene is TRBD1 (5 bases). V lost 6 bases to trimming and J lost 6 bases, with 27 bases between them. Germline values: CDR1 MDHEN, CDR2 SYDVKM. The length of the CDR3 is 17 residues. The CDR3 loop is CASRLYPLRQLLGEQYF. CDR3 in DNA: TGTGCCAGCAGGCTCTATCCTCTACGACAGCTCCTAGGCGAGCAGTACTTC.

The rearrangement links TRBV7-2 to TRBJ1-5; a possible D gene is TRBD1 (6 bases). The V end was cut by 5 bases, the J end by 6 bases, with 14 bases between. The CDR3 spans 14 residues. CDR1 SGHTA and CDR2 FQGNSA come from the germline V gene. This chain's CDR3 is CASSRGGLGQPQHF. DNA for the CDR3: TGTGCCAGCAGCCGGGGGGGGCTAGGTCAGCCCCAGCATTTT.

The chain recombines TRBV7-9 with TRBJ1-5, with 9 positions matching TRBD1. Germline V gives CDR1 SEHNR, CDR2 FQNEAQ (reference sequence). The trim removed 5 bases at V and 4 bases at J, leaving 9 bases unmatched. The CDR3 runs to 16 residues. The CDR3 DNA reads TGTGCCAGCAGCCTAACCGGACAGGGGTCGAATCAGCCCCAGCATTTT. This codes for CASSLTGQGSNQPQHF.

This chain uses TRBV2 with TRBJ2-7, with a tentative D call TRBD1 (5 bases). Trimming stripped 6 bases from V and 1 base from J, with 7 bases between. The CDR3 consists of 12 residues. Germline CDR1 reads SNHLY; CDR2 reads FYNNEI. The chain's CDR3 is CASRDNSYEQYF. The CDR3 DNA follows: TGTGCCAGCAGGGACAATTCCTACGAGCAGTACTTC.

The V and J genes are TRBV20-1 and TRBJ2-7; the match to TRBD2 covers 7 bases. Germline CDR1 DFQATT, CDR2 SNEGSKA (reference sequence). The V gene end was trimmed by 3 bases and the J gene end by 6 bases; junction bases not matched to a gene: 8. This CDR3 is 13 amino acids long. The CDR3 DNA follows: TGCAGTGCTAGTGATGGGAGGGCTTTCGAGCAGTACTTC. Its protein product is CSASDGRAFEQYF.

The V gene is TRBV7-9, the J gene TRBJ2-3, with 9 bases aligning to TRBD2. This CDR3 has 16 amino acids. The germline V gene encodes CDR1 SEHNR and CDR2 FQNEAQ (reference sequence). The J segment lost 6 bases and the V segment lost 1 base, leaving 8 bases of the junction unmatched. The CDR3 coding sequence is TGTGCCAGCAGCTTAGGACTAGCGGAGGGACGGGATACGCAGTATTTT. This gives the protein CASSLGLAEGRDTQYF.

The chain joins TRBV29-1 to TRBJ2-1; maybe TRBD1 (6 bases). The germline CDR1 and CDR2 sequences are SQVTM and ANQGSEA. CDR3 length equals 15 residues. V was trimmed by 6 bases and J by 3 bases, leaving 18 bases between them. The CDR3 sequence: CSVVSGEIDYNEQFF. DNA of the CDR3: TGCAGCGTCGTCTCAGGGGAGATAGACTACAATGAGCAGTTCTTC.

The chain carries TRBV3-1 (or the pseudogene TRBV3-2) and TRBJ2-1; D ambiguous. CDR3 length: 15 amino acids. The germline V and J ends were trimmed by 1 base and 0 bases, with 7 bases remaining between them. Germline lookup yields CDR1 LGHDT and CDR2 YNNKEL (reference sequence). The CDR3 loop is CASSQGPDSYNEQFF. The CDR3 bases are TGTGCCAGCAGCCAAGGCCCGGACTCCTACAATGAGCAGTTCTTC.

The rearrangement joins TRBV18 to TRBJ2-3, with D possibly being TRBD1 (6 bases). Trimming removed 6 bases at V and 2 bases at J, with 9 bases between. The CDR3 is made up of 13 amino acids. Per germline, CDR1 KGHSH and CDR2 LQKENI. The CDR3: CASSRTDTDTQYF. Here the CDR3 DNA reads TGTGCCAGCTCGAGGACAGACACAGATACGCAGTATTTT.

The gene calls are TRBV19 and TRBJ2-5; D ambiguous. Germline V lookup: CDR1 LNHDA, CDR2 SQIVND (reference sequence). There are 15 residues in the CDR3. Trimming left V 5 bases short and J 1 base short, with 14 bases between. The CDR3 DNA sequence: TGTGCCAGTAGTTCAATCAGCTCTTTCCAAGAGACCCAGTACTTC. Protein sequence: CASSSISSFQETQYF.